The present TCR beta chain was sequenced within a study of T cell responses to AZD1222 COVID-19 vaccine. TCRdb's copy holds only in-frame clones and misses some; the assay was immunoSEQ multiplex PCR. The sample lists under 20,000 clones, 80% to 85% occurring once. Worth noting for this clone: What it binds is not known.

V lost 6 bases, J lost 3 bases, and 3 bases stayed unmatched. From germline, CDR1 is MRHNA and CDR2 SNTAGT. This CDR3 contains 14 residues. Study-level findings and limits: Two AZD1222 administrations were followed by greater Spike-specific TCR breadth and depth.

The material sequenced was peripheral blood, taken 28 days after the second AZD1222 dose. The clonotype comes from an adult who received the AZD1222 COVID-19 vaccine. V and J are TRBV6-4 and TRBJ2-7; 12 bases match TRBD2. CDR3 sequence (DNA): TGTGCCAGCAGCCGACTAGCGGGGGTCTACGAGCAGTACTTC. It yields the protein CASSRLAGVYEQYF.